These T cell receptor beta chains were read from a single sample in a study of cytomegalovirus exposure and HLA in healthy donors. Profiled with immunoSEQ multiplex PCR; TCRdb holds only in-frame clones, not every one. This table has roughly 130,000 clones, under 85% appearing once. Sequenced input: PBMCs. The receptors derive from a woman aged 45-65 years in good health and CMV-seropositive. The CDR3 runs from the conserved cysteine through the conserved F or W. Each record gives: V gene, D gene, clone size, J gene, CDR3 protein, CDR3 DNA. The D gene is left open where the match is weak. Clone sizes are given selectively: once, few, many, or a class where the clone is expanded.

v_gene: TRBV7-6; d_gene: .; abundance: .; j_gene: TRBJ2-5; CDR3aa: CASSPESFRGTQYF; CDR3nt: TGTGCCAGCAGCCCGGAGTCATTTCGGGGGACCCAGTACTTC
v_gene: TRBV9; d_gene: TRBD2; abundance: few; j_gene: TRBJ2-5; CDR3aa: CASSVASRGVGETQYF; CDR3nt: TGTGCCAGCAGCGTAGCTAGCCGGGGGGTCGGGGAGACCCAGTACTTC
v_gene: TRBV7-6; d_gene: TRBD1; abundance: .; j_gene: TRBJ2-7; CDR3aa: CASSSGDSQSYEQYF; CDR3nt: TGTGCCAGCAGCTCTGGGGACAGCCAGTCCTACGAGCAGTACTTC
v_gene: TRBV30; d_gene: .; abundance: .; j_gene: TRBJ1-6; CDR3aa: CAWSFNPYRRDNSPLHF; CDR3nt: TGTGCCTGGAGTTTCAACCCGTACCGACGGGATAATTCACCCCTCCACTTT
v_gene: TRBV4-1; d_gene: TRBD1; abundance: .; j_gene: TRBJ1-5; CDR3aa: CASSQAVGQGVSNQPQHF; CDR3nt: TGCGCCAGCAGCCAAGCTGTGGGACAGGGGGTCAGCAATCAGCCCCAGCATTTT
v_gene: TRBV2; d_gene: .; abundance: .; j_gene: TRBJ2-7; CDR3aa: CASTLAVHEQYF; CDR3nt: TGTGCCAGCACGCTAGCCGTCCACGAGCAGTACTTC
v_gene: TRBV7-9; d_gene: .; abundance: .; j_gene: TRBJ2-7; CDR3aa: CSSSLVEGEQYF; CDR3nt: TGTTCCAGCAGCTTAGTGGAGGGAGAGCAGTACTTC
v_gene: TRBV13; d_gene: .; abundance: few; j_gene: TRBJ1-6; CDR3aa: CASSLGAGLNSPLHF; CDR3nt: TGTGCCAGCAGCTTAGGGGCAGGCCTTAATTCACCCCTCCACTTT
v_gene: TRBV7-9; d_gene: TRBD1; abundance: .; j_gene: TRBJ2-7; CDR3aa: CASSSGTGNYEQYF; CDR3nt: TGTGCCAGCAGCTCTGGGACAGGGAACTACGAGCAGTACTTC
v_gene: TRBV15; d_gene: .; abundance: .; j_gene: TRBJ1-1; CDR3aa: CATSRDQLEAEAFF; CDR3nt: TGTGCCACCAGCAGAGATCAATTGGAGGCAGAAGCTTTCTTT
v_gene: TRBV9; d_gene: .; abundance: .; j_gene: TRBJ2-3; CDR3aa: CASSVGGAALSDTQYF; CDR3nt: TGTGCCAGCAGCGTAGGTGGGGCGGCTCTTTCAGATACGCAGTATTTT
v_gene: TRBV5-4; d_gene: .; abundance: .; j_gene: TRBJ2-1; CDR3aa: CASSLEASRSYNEQFF; CDR3nt: TGTGCCAGCAGCTTGGAAGCTAGCCGGTCCTACAATGAGCAGTTCTTC
v_gene: TRBV5-6; d_gene: TRBD2; abundance: .; j_gene: TRBJ2-3; CDR3aa: CASSPGGSTDTQYF; CDR3nt: TGTGCCAGCAGTCCGGGGGGGAGCACAGATACGCAGTATTTT
v_gene: TRBV5-1; d_gene: .; abundance: .; j_gene: TRBJ1-2; CDR3aa: CASSIAAAAYGYTF; CDR3nt: TGCGCCAGCAGCATTGCAGCGGCGGCGTATGGCTACACCTTC
v_gene: TRBV5-6; d_gene: TRBD1; abundance: .; j_gene: TRBJ2-7; CDR3aa: CASSRNRGLKHEQSF; CDR3nt: TGTGCCAGCAGCCGAAACAGGGGGCTAAAGCACGAGCAGTCCTTC
v_gene: TRBV7-6; d_gene: .; abundance: medium-sized; j_gene: TRBJ1-1; CDR3aa: CASSWGEVRTEAFF; CDR3nt: TGTGCCAGCAGCTGGGGCGAAGTGAGGACTGAAGCTTTCTTT
v_gene: TRBV9; d_gene: .; abundance: .; j_gene: TRBJ2-7; CDR3aa: CASSVATQPYEQYF; CDR3nt: TGTGCCAGCAGCGTAGCTACCCAACCCTACGAGCAGTACTTC
v_gene: TRBV2; d_gene: TRBD1; abundance: .; j_gene: TRBJ1-3; CDR3aa: CASSAARQGLSTIYF; CDR3nt: TGTGCCAGCAGTGCAGCCCGACAGGGATTGAGCACCATATATTTT
v_gene: TRBV2; d_gene: .; abundance: .; j_gene: TRBJ1-3; CDR3aa: CASSGFTQGAPGNTIYF; CDR3nt: TGTGCCAGCAGTGGTTTTACACAGGGAGCTCCTGGAAACACCATATATTTT
v_gene: TRBV11-3; d_gene: .; abundance: .; j_gene: TRBJ2-5; CDR3aa: CATRGKISEGTQYF; CDR3nt: TGTGCCACCCGAGGGAAGATCAGTGAGGGGACCCAGTACTTC
v_gene: TRBV27; d_gene: .; abundance: .; j_gene: TRBJ1-5; CDR3aa: CASSLYPAGGNQPQHF; CDR3nt: TGTGCCAGCAGTTTATATCCGGCAGGGGGCAATCAGCCCCAGCATTTT
v_gene: TRBV2; d_gene: .; abundance: .; j_gene: TRBJ1-4; CDR3aa: CASSDRDATNEKLFF; CDR3nt: TGTGCCAGCAGTGACCGAGATGCAACTAATGAAAAACTGTTTTTT
v_gene: TRBV23-1; d_gene: .; abundance: .; j_gene: TRBJ2-7; CDR3aa: CASSQSRGNEQYF; CDR3nt: TGCGCCAGCAGTCAATCTCGAGGGAACGAGCAGTACTTC
v_gene: TRBV5-8; d_gene: TRBD1; abundance: .; j_gene: TRBJ2-5; CDR3aa: CASSPRGLGTQYF; CDR3nt: TGTGCCAGCAGCCCCAGGGGGTTAGGGACCCAGTACTTC
v_gene: TRBV10-3; d_gene: .; abundance: few; j_gene: TRBJ1-2; CDR3aa: CATTQGNYGYTF; CDR3nt: TGTGCCACGACCCAGGGCAACTATGGCTACACCTTC
v_gene: TRBV6-5; d_gene: TRBD2; abundance: .; j_gene: TRBJ2-1; CDR3aa: CASSSLAGGRGSGQFF; CDR3nt: TGTGCCAGCAGTTCCCTAGCGGGGGGGAGGGGTAGTGGGCAGTTCTTC
v_gene: TRBV5-8; d_gene: TRBD1; abundance: .; j_gene: TRBJ1-2; CDR3aa: CASSLPGQGFGYGYTF; CDR3nt: TGTGCCAGCAGCTTGCCGGGACAGGGGTTCGGCTATGGCTACACCTTC
v_gene: TRBV11-3; d_gene: .; abundance: .; j_gene: TRBJ2-2; CDR3aa: CASSFTSIDTGELFF; CDR3nt: TGTGCCAGCAGCTTTACTAGCATCGACACCGGGGAGCTGTTTTTT